A single TCR beta chain is shown here with its context. Its antigen is unknown. This sample was taken from a study of T-cell reconstitution after alpha-beta-depleted transplantation in children. Broader study findings: There were some patients whose high TCRbeta diversity at day 60 came from surviving recipient T cells and thymic progenitors. The study reportedly traced alpha-beta T cells about two months after transplant to several hundred expanded graft clones.

Germline CDR1 and CDR2: MGHRA and YSYEKL. The CDR3 has 17 residues. Trimming took 3 bases from V and 1 from J, leaving 15 bases between them. Preparation of the TCRbeta library used unique molecular identifiers. TCRdb reprocessed the PCR reads via MiXCR and lists one record per CDR3 protein. The sample gives 98,000 or so distinct CDR3 sequences, under 25% of which show up once; 20% to 25% is in the top ten. This sequence originates from a boy aged 2 to 10 with acute lymphoblastic leukemia, due to receive a stem cell transplant. The sequenced sample was PBMCs, obtained before TCRalphabeta/CD19-depleted stem cell transplant. V gene TRBV4-1 combines with J gene TRBJ2-2; possibly TRBD1 for D (5 bases). CDR3 protein: CASSHLVSRENTGELFF. CDR3 DNA sequence: TGCGCCAGCAGCCACTTGGTGTCCAGGGAGAACACCGGGGAGCTGTTTTTT.